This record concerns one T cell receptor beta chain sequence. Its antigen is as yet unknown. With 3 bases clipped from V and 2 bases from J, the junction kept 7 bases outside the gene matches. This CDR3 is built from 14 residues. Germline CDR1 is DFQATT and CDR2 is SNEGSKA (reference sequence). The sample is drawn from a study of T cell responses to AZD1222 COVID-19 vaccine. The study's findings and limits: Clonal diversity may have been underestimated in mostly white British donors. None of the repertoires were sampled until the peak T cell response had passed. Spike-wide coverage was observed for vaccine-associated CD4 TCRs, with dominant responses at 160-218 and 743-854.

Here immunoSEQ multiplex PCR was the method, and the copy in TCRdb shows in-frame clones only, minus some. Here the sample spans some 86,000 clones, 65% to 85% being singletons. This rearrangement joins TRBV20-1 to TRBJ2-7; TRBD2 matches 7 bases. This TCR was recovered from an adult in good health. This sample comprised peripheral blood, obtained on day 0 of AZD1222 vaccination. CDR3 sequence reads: CSASMGGGPYEQYF. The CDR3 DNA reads TGCAGTGCTAGTATGGGGGGGGGACCCTACGAGCAGTACTTC.